The rows below give T cell receptor beta chains drawn from one sample of a study of cytomegalovirus exposure and HLA in healthy donors. Data came from immunoSEQ multiplex PCR; TCRdb stores just in-frame clones and leaves some out. The sample yields some 130,000 clones, approximately 71% seen once. The specimen sequenced was PBMCs. The receptor source for this set is a man aged 30 to 45 in good health and CMV-seronegative. CDR3s include the opening cysteine and the closing phenylalanine or tryptophan.

>TRBJ2-1|TRBV2|15
CASSAQPSSYNEQFF
>TRBJ2-5|TRBV5-1|15
CASSPGAGQGETQYF
>TRBJ1-2|TRBV5-1|14
CASSFYTGGDGYTF
>TRBJ2-7|TRBV29-1|12
CSVASGSNEQYF
>TRBJ1-3|TRBV5-1|14
CASSFGTGGNTIYF
>TRBJ1-4|TRBV2|15
CASTRRGGAGEKLFF
>TRBJ1-3|TRBV5-4|14
CASSGDRGGNTIYF
>TRBJ2-3|TRBV7-9|14
CASSLGHHTDTQYF
>TRBJ2-1|TRBV5-6|13
CASSLAVRTEQFF
>TRBJ2-7|TRBV6-1|16
CASSEGTGWFSYEQYF
>TRBJ2-6|TRBV28|15
CASSFEVAGANVLTF
>TRBJ2-3|TRBV6-5|16
CASSYSRTSGMYTQYF
>TRBJ2-7|TRBV11-2|14
CASSLIRGFNEQYF
>TRBJ2-2|TRBV5-1|13
CASSLGSAGELFF
>TRBJ2-1|TRBV27|12
CASSSRGGSEFF
>TRBJ2-1|TRBV12-5|16
CASGLAGEGPYNEQFF
>TRBJ2-7|TRBV27|15
CASSLEAGGFYEQYF
>TRBJ1-1|TRBV19|14
CASAPTAMNTEAFF
>TRBJ2-7|TRBV7-9|13
CASRREASYEQYF
>TRBJ2-7|TRBV6-5|15
CASSSRGGNPYEQYF
>TRBJ2-7|TRBV27|18
CASSAGTGGLGSSYEQYF
>TRBJ2-2|TRBV6-5|13
CASSSHSGGELFF
>TRBJ2-7|TRBV6-5|14
CASSFIGSSYEQYF
>TRBJ2-3|TRBV29-1|14
CSAKVGASTDTQYF
>TRBJ1-1|TRBV7-9|15
CASSLGDLLNTEAFF
>TRBJ1-2|TRBV5-1|13
CASSLSDRGGYTF
>TRBJ1-5|TRBV19|15
CASSTQGRGNQPQHF
>TRBJ2-2|TRBV9|15
CASTLDREVTGELFF
>TRBJ2-4|TRBV9|15
CASSVGGSAKNIQYF
>TRBJ2-1|TRBV5-1|18
CASSLAPRTSGMYNEQFF
>TRBJ2-5|TRBV5-8|16
CASSLGAGVRQETQYF